This TCR beta chain is from a study of human T cells and chemical hapten exposure. Study-wide points: Against controls, expanded TCRs gave rise to significantly more large CDR3 similarity clusters. Alopecia in all donors means immunity may differ from healthy individuals.

In germline, CDR1 is MNHEY, CDR2 SVGEGT. The CDR3 is 14 residues long. V was clipped by 2 bases and J by 8 bases, with 13 bases between them. Time point in this sample: patch test 2, 6 weeks after DPC sensitization. Treatment noted: therapeutic diphenylcyclopropenone sensitization with weekly scalp DPC. Each cDNA molecule in the library carried unique molecular identifiers. TCRdb independently ran MiXCR on the RACE reads; one entry per CDR3 protein. This table holds just over 350,000 distinct CDR3 sequences, roughly 6.3% found once. This clonotype occurred many times. Its cognate antigen is unknown. Source: whole blood, taken in connection with sensitization to the hapten diphenylcyclopropenone (DPC). The clonotype was recovered from a woman aged 18-35 years with alopecia areata. Some clones in this sample may be carry-over from other donors' samples. The gene calls are TRBV6-2 or TRBV6-3 and TRBJ1-5; a weak D match, TRBD1 (5 bases). In DNA, the CDR3 is TGTGCCAGCAGTTACGAGGGGCAGGGAAAGCCCCAGCATTTT. Translated, it gives CASSYEGQGKPQHF.